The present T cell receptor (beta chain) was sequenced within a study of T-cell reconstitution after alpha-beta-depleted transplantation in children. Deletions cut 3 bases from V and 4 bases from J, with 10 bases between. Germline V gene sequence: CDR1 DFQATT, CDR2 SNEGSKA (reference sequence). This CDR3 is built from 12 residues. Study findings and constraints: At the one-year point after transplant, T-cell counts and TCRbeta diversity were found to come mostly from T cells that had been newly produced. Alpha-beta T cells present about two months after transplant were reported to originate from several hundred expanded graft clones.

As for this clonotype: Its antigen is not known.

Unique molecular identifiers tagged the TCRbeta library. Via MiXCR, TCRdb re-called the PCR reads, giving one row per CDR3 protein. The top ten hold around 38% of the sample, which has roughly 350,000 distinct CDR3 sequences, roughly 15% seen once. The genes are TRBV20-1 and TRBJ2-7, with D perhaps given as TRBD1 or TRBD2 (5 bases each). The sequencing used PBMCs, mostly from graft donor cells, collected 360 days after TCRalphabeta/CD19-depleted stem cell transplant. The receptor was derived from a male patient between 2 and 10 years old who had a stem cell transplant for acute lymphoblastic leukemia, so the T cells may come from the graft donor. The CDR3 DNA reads TGCAGTGCTAGGGGGACCGGTTACGAGCAGTACTTC. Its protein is CSARGTGYEQYF.